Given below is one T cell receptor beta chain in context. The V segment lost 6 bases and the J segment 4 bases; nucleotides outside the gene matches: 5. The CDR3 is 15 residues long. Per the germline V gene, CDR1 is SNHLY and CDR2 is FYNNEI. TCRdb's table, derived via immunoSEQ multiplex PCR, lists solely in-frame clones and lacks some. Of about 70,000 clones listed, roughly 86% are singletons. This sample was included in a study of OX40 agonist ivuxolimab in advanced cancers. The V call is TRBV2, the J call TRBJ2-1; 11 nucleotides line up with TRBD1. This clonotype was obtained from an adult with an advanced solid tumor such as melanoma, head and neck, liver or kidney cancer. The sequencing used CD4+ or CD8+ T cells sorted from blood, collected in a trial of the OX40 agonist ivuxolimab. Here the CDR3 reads CASREDRGLYNEQFF. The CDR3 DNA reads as TGTGCCAGCAGAGAGGACAGGGGGCTGTACAATGAGCAGTTCTTC.